These T cell receptor beta chains were read from a single sample in a study of CD8 T cells in Susac syndrome. One entry per CDR3 protein, called by TCRdb with MiXCR from the immunoSEQ multiplex PCR reads. The data show 250,000 to 300,000 distinct CDR3 sequences, about 85% seen once. Sequencing was done on a sample of CD8+ T cells from PBMCs. The receptors were gathered from a human donor with multiple sclerosis. CDR3s include the opening cysteine and the closing phenylalanine or tryptophan. A D gene is named only where the DNA matches it firmly. The size of a clone is reported for some rows only, either as once, few or many, or as a class for expanded clones.

d_gene	v_gene	abundance	j_gene	CDR3aa	CDR3nt
NA	TRBV27	NA	TRBJ2-3	CASRGGLRTDTQYF	TGTGCCAGCAGGGGGGGACTTCGCACAGATACGCAGTATTTT
NA	TRBV7-9	NA	TRBJ1-2	CASSFGDAGGYTF	TGTGCCAGCAGCTTCGGGGATGCAGGGGGCTACACCTTC
NA	TRBV9	NA	TRBJ1-1	CASSPQGGGTEAFF	TGTGCCAGCAGCCCCCAGGGAGGGGGCACTGAAGCTTTCTTT
NA	TRBV27	NA	TRBJ1-1	CATGRPNTEAFF	TGTGCCACCGGACGCCCCAACACTGAAGCTTTCTTT
TRBD2	TRBV13	NA	TRBJ2-6	CASSLAGGGEGANVLTF	TGTGCCAGCAGCTTAGCGGGAGGGGGTGAAGGGGCCAACGTCCTGACTTTC
NA	TRBV7-6	NA	TRBJ2-6	CASSLGARDFSGANVLTF	TGTGCCAGCAGCTTAGGGGCGCGGGATTTCTCTGGGGCCAACGTCCTGACTTTC
TRBD1	TRBV27	once	TRBJ1-5	CASNYDRGSNQPQHF	TGTGCCAGCAACTACGACAGGGGTAGCAATCAGCCCCAGCATTTT
NA	TRBV30	once	TRBJ2-7	CAWSVSGGNDEQYF	TGTGCCTGGAGTGTATCTGGGGGTAACGACGAGCAGTACTTC
NA	TRBV5-4	NA	TRBJ2-7	CASSLRWQEDEQYF	TGTGCCAGCAGCTTGCGGTGGCAGGAGGACGAGCAGTACTTC
NA	TRBV6-5	NA	TRBJ1-2	CASSYGRQGSAGYTF	TGTGCCAGCAGTTACGGACGGCAGGGGTCTGCTGGCTACACCTTC
NA	TRBV20-1	NA	TRBJ2-1	CSAREGLSYNEQFF	TGCAGTGCTAGAGAAGGACTCTCCTACAATGAGCAGTTCTTC
NA	TRBV19	NA	TRBJ1-1	CASSIGLGRVNTEAFF	TGTGCCAGTAGTATAGGCCTCGGGAGAGTCAACACTGAAGCTTTCTTT
TRBD2	TRBV15	NA	TRBJ2-1	CATSSLLADYNEQFF	TGTGCCACCAGCAGTCTCCTAGCGGACTACAATGAGCAGTTCTTC
NA	TRBV9	NA	TRBJ2-2	CASSVMSGSNTGELFF	TGTGCCAGCAGCGTTATGTCCGGGTCGAACACCGGGGAGCTGTTTTTT
TRBD1	TRBV10-2	NA	TRBJ1-5	CASSEGTGRNQPQHF	TGCGCCAGCAGTGAAGGGACAGGGAGAAATCAGCCCCAGCATTTT
NA	TRBV20-1	once	TRBJ2-1	CSARVSSFYNEQFF	TGCAGTGCTAGAGTATCTAGCTTCTACAATGAGCAGTTCTTC
NA	TRBV13	NA	TRBJ2-3	CASSPTVGDTDTQYF	TGTGCCAGCAGCCCGACTGTCGGAGACACAGATACGCAGTATTTT
TRBD2	TRBV29-1	NA	TRBJ2-3	CSVAGLADSTDTQYF	TGCAGCGTTGCCGGACTAGCGGACAGCACAGATACGCAGTATTTT
TRBD1	TRBV27	NA	TRBJ2-1	CASGRRSRTGDPNEQFF	TGTGCCAGCGGCCGACGGAGTAGGACAGGGGACCCCAATGAGCAGTTCTTC
TRBD2	TRBV30	NA	TRBJ2-1	CAWSVGLAVYNEQFF	TGTGCCTGGAGTGTGGGACTAGCGGTTTACAATGAGCAGTTCTTC
NA	TRBV20-1	NA	TRBJ2-2	CSARPSRMNTGELFF	TGCAGTGCTAGACCGTCCAGAATGAACACCGGGGAGCTGTTTTTT
NA	TRBV28	NA	TRBJ2-5	CASSPRGRQTQYF	TGTGCCAGCAGCCCTCGGGGAAGGCAGACCCAGTACTTC
NA	TRBV30	NA	TRBJ1-2	CAWNEWDFNYGYTF	TGTGCCTGGAACGAATGGGACTTTAACTATGGCTACACCTTC
NA	TRBV15	NA	TRBJ1-5	CATSRDRQPQHF	TGTGCCACCAGCAGAGATCGACAGCCCCAGCATTTT